Detailed here is one T cell receptor beta chain. Without the conserved terminal phenylalanine or tryptophan, this CDR3 likely stems from a read error. This entry belongs to a study of shared clonotypes between healthy human individuals. The CDR3 loop spans 13 amino acids. The trim removed 4 bases at V and 3 bases at J, leaving 2 bases unmatched. Germline-derived CDR1 and CDR2 are LNHDA and SQIVND (reference sequence). Some clones are missing from TCRdb's copy, which holds only in-frame ones; the method was immunoSEQ multiplex PCR. The sample includes 450,000 to 500,000 clones, around 73% seen only once; the top ten take 9.5% to 15%.

V usage is TRBV19 and J usage is TRBJ2-7; 8 nucleotides align to TRBD1. This TCR was recovered from a woman aged 40 to 49 in good health. Some clones in this sample may be carry-over from other donors' samples. What was sequenced was PBMCs. The DNA for the CDR3 is TGTGCCAGTAGTAGGGGACAGGTCTACGAGCAGTACCTC. This translates into CASSRGQVYEQYL.